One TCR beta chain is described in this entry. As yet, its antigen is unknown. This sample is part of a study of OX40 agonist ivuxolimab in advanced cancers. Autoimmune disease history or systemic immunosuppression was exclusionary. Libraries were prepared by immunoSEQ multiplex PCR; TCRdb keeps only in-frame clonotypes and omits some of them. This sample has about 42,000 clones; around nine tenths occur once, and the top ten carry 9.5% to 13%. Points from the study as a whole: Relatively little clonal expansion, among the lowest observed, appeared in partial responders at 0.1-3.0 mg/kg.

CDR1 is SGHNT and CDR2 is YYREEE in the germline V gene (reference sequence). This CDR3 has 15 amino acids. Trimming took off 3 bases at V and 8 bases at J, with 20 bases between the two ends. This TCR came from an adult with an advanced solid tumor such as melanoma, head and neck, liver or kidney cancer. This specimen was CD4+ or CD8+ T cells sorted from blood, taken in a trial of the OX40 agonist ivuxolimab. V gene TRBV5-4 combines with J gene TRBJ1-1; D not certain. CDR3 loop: CASSSTDKDGTEAFF. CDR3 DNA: TGTGCCAGCAGCTCCACGGATAAGGATGGCACGGAAGCTTTCTTT.